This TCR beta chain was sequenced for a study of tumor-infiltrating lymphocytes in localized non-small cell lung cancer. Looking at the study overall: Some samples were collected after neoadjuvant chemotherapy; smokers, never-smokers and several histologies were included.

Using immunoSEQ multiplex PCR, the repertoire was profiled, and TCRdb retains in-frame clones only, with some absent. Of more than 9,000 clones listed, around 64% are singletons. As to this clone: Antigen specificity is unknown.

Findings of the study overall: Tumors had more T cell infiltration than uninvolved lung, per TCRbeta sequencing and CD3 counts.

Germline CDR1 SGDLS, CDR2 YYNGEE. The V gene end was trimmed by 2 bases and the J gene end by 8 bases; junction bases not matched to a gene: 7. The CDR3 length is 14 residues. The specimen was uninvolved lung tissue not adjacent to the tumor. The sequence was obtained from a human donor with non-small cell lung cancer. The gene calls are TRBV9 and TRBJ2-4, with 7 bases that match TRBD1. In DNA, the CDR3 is TGTGCCAGCAGCGTTTCCGACAGGGTTGACATTCAGTACTTC. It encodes CASSVSDRVDIQYF.